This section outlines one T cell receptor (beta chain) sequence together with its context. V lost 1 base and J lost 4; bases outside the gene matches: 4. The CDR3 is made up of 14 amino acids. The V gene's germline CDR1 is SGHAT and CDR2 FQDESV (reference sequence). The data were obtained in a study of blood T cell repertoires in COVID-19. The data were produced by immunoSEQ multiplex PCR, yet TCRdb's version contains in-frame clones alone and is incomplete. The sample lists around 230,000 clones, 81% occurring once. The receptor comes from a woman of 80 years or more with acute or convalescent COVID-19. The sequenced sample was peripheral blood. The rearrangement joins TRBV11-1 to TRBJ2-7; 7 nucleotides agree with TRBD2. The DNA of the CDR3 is TGTGCCAGCAGCTTAGGCGGGGGAATTTACGAGCAGTACTTC. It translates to CASSLGGGIYEQYF.